These T cell receptor beta chains were read from a single sample in a study of blood T cell repertoires in COVID-19. The table came from immunoSEQ multiplex PCR; TCRdb's copy has only in-frame clones and leaves some out. The data show approximately 200,000 clones, approximately 85% seen once. The sample comprised peripheral blood. The receptor set was obtained from a human donor with active or convalescent COVID-19. The donor label of this sample is uncertain. Each CDR3 is given with its conserved first and last residue. D genes are given only for firm matches. Only part of the rows carry a size: once, few, many, or a class if the clone is expanded.

-	TRBD1	TRBV5-1	TRBJ1-2	TGCGCCAGCAGCACTAGACAGGGGGATGGCTACACCTTC	CASSTRQGDGYTF
-	TRBD1	TRBV29-1	TRBJ1-2	TGCAGCGTGTTGGACAGGACTATAGATGGCTACACCTTC	CSVLDRTIDGYTF
-	-	TRBV3-1/TRBV3-2	TRBJ1-6	TGTGCCAGCAGCCAAGAGCCGCGTTCACCCCTCCACTTT	CASSQEPRSPLHF
-	TRBD1	TRBV6-1	TRBJ1-4	TGTGCCAGCAGTGAACACAGGGGAAATGAAAAACTGTTTTTT	CASSEHRGNEKLFF
-	-	TRBV9	TRBJ1-1	TGTGCCAGCAGCGTAGTCGAGGGGGCTGAAGCTTTCTTT	CASSVVEGAEAFF
few	TRBD2	TRBV7-3	TRBJ2-7	TGTGCCAGCAGCTTAGGACTAGCGGGGTCCGAGCAGTACTTC	CASSLGLAGSEQYF
-	TRBD2	TRBV19	TRBJ2-3	TGTGCCAGTAGTACGACTAGCGGAGATACGCAGTATTTT	CASSTTSGDTQYF
-	TRBD2	TRBV6-5	TRBJ2-7	TGTGCCAGCAGGAGTAGCGGGGGAGCGTACGAGCAGTACTTC	CASRSSGGAYEQYF
-	-	TRBV7-9	TRBJ2-7	TGTGCCAGCAGCTTAGAGACAGGGAGGGAGCAGTACTTC	CASSLETGREQYF
-	TRBD2	TRBV19	TRBJ2-3	TGTGCCAGCCGAACCCGAGGGACTAGCGGGAGGGATACGCAGTATTTT	CASRTRGTSGRDTQYF
-	TRBD1	TRBV4-3	TRBJ1-5	TGCGCCAGCAGCCAAGTACAGGGGAGTGATCAGCCCCAGCATTTT	CASSQVQGSDQPQHF
-	-	TRBV20-1	TRBJ2-1	TGCAGTGCTAGTTGGCAGGGATACAATGAGCAGTTCTTC	CSASWQGYNEQFF
-	TRBD1	TRBV2	TRBJ1-2	TGTGCCAGCAGAGCGGACAGGTTAAACTATGGCTACACCTTC	CASRADRLNYGYTF
-	TRBD2	TRBV9	TRBJ2-7	TGTGCCAGCAGCGTAGGGAGCGGGGGGGCCCACGAGCAGTACTTC	CASSVGSGGAHEQYF
-	TRBD1	TRBV5-1	TRBJ2-1	TGCGCCAGCAGTTTAGATCCCGGGACAGATAATGAGCAGTTCTTC	CASSLDPGTDNEQFF
-	-	TRBV19	TRBJ1-1	TGTGCCAGTAGTATGGGGAGGACGAACACTGAAGCTTTCTTT	CASSMGRTNTEAFF
-	-	TRBV10-1	TRBJ1-6	TGCGCCAGGATCACCGGACAGCCTAGGGATAATTCACCCCTCCACTTT	CARITGQPRDNSPLHF
-	-	TRBV10-1	TRBJ2-1	TGCGCCAGCAGTGTAGACCAGACTTACAATGAGCAGTTCTTC	CASSVDQTYNEQFF
-	TRBD1	TRBV30	TRBJ1-5	TGTGCCTGGAGCCGGGACAGGGGATATCAGCCCCAGCATTTT	CAWSRDRGYQPQHF
few	-	TRBV4-3	TRBJ1-6	TGCGCCAGCAGCCAAGAGGGGGGCTCCTATAATTCACCCCTCCACTTT	CASSQEGGSYNSPLHF
-	TRBD1	TRBV5-6	TRBJ2-7	TGTGCCAGCAGCTTTAGGACAGGGGACTACGAGCAGTACTTC	CASSFRTGDYEQYF
-	TRBD2	TRBV4-1	TRBJ2-3	TGCGCCAGCAGCCAAGCGCACCGCGGGGGTACAGATACGCAGTATTTT	CASSQAHRGGTDTQYF
-	-	TRBV15	TRBJ1-4	TGTGCCACCAGCGGAAAGGGGGAAAAACTGTTTTTT	CATSGKGEKLFF
-	TRBD1	TRBV4-3	TRBJ1-5	TGCGCCAGCAGCCAAGAAGACAGGGGCAATCAGCCCCAGCATTTT	CASSQEDRGNQPQHF
-	-	TRBV28	TRBJ2-6	TGTGCCAGCAGTTTATATATGGACTCCTTAAACTCTGGGGCCAACGTCCTGACTTTC	CASSLYMDSLNSGANVLTF
-	TRBD1	TRBV7-2	TRBJ2-2	TGTGCCAGCAGCCAACAGGGGGCGAAGGTCGGGGAGCTGTTTTTT	CASSQQGAKVGELFF
-	-	TRBV6-5	TRBJ2-3	TGTGCCAGCAGACCCGACAGTGCAGATACGCAGTATTTT	CASRPDSADTQYF
-	-	TRBV6-5	TRBJ2-2	TGTGCCAGCAGACCCGGAGGACTTGTCGGGGAGCTGTTTTTT	CASRPGGLVGELFF
-	TRBD1	TRBV5-1	TRBJ2-7	TGCGCCAGCAGCGCCACCGGGACAGGCTCCTACGAGCAGTACTTC	CASSATGTGSYEQYF
-	TRBD2	TRBV7-9	TRBJ2-3	TGTGCCAGCAGCTTACGGCGGCTAGCGGGAGTCACAGATACGCAGTATTTT	CASSLRRLAGVTDTQYF
once	TRBD1	TRBV6-2/TRBV6-3	TRBJ2-7	TGTGCCAGCAGTTGGGACAGCTCCTACGAGCAGTACTTC	CASSWDSSYEQYF
-	-	TRBV29-1	TRBJ2-2	TGCAGCGTACTAACCGGGGAGCTGTTTTTT	CSVLTGELFF
-	TRBD1	TRBV9	TRBJ1-2	TGTGCCAGCAGCGTAGCTAACAGGGGTCGAGGCTACACCTTC	CASSVANRGRGYTF
-	-	TRBV19	TRBJ1-1	TGTGCCAGTAGTATAGGTGGGAGCGACACTGAAGCTTTCTTT	CASSIGGSDTEAFF
-	TRBD2	TRBV7-6	TRBJ2-1	TGTGCCAGCAGCTTAGGGACTAGCGGGCCGTACAATGAGCAGTTCTTC	CASSLGTSGPYNEQFF
-	TRBD2	TRBV5-1	TRBJ2-1	TGCGCCAGCAGCTTCAAATTCGGACTAGCGGGAGGAGAGCAGTTCTTC	CASSFKFGLAGGEQFF
few	-	TRBV27	TRBJ2-7	TGTGCCAGCAGTTTAAGACAGCCTTCCTCCTACGAGCAGTACTTC	CASSLRQPSSYEQYF
-	TRBD2	TRBV28	TRBJ2-2	TGTGCCAGCAGTTTAGGGACTATGAACACCGGGGAGCTGTTTTTT	CASSLGTMNTGELFF
-	TRBD2	TRBV7-2	TRBJ2-5	TGTGCCAGCAGCTGGAGGGTTAGCGGGGGGGCAGAGACCCAGTACTTC	CASSWRVSGGAETQYF
once	TRBD2	TRBV5-1	TRBJ2-7	TGCGCCAGCAGCTTGGTACTAGCGGGAGATGTCGAGCAGTACTTC	CASSLVLAGDVEQYF
-	TRBD2	TRBV5-1	TRBJ2-5	TGCGCCAGCAGCTTGGCGAGGCTTAGCGGGGGAACAGAGACCCAGTACTTC	CASSLARLSGGTETQYF
-	-	TRBV28	TRBJ2-1	TGTGCCAGCATCGACTCCAACAATGAGCAGTTCTTC	CASIDSNNEQFF
-	TRBD1	TRBV18	TRBJ2-7	TGTGCCAGCTCGCGATCCGGGACAGTCACCTACGAGCAGTACTTC	CASSRSGTVTYEQYF
-	TRBD1	TRBV19	TRBJ1-5	TGTGCCAGTAGTATTCAGGGGGCGCGGGGCAATCAGCCCCAGCATTTT	CASSIQGARGNQPQHF
-	TRBD1	TRBV7-9	TRBJ1-4	TGTGCCAGCAGCTCCGGACAGGCAACTAATGAAAAACTGTTTTTT	CASSSGQATNEKLFF
-	TRBD2	TRBV19	TRBJ2-5	TGTGCCAGTAGTATAGAGTCAGTAACCCCGGGACTAGCGGGAGGGCCTGAGGAGACCCAGTACTTC	CASSIESVTPGLAGGPEETQYF
-	-	TRBV7-2	TRBJ1-1	TGTGCCAGCAGCTTAGCCGCAGGCTATACTGAAGCTTTCTTT	CASSLAAGYTEAFF
-	-	TRBV30	TRBJ1-5	TGTGCCTGGAGTGCGGACAGTTACAATCAGCCCCAGCATTTT	CAWSADSYNQPQHF
-	TRBD1	TRBV5-1	TRBJ2-7	TGCGCCAGCAGCTCCGGGACAGGGAACTACGAGCAGTACTTC	CASSSGTGNYEQYF
-	-	TRBV14	TRBJ2-3	TGTGCCAGCAGCCAAACCGCGGATACGCAGTATTTT	CASSQTADTQYF
-	-	TRBV6-1	TRBJ2-1	TGTGCCAGCAGTGAATCCGGTCATGAGCAGTTCTTC	CASSESGHEQFF
-	-	TRBV30	TRBJ2-1	TGTGCCTGGAGTGATCGCGGGTCGTGGAAAGCTTACAATGAGCAGTTCTTC	CAWSDRGSWKAYNEQFF
once	-	TRBV3-1/TRBV3-2	TRBJ1-4	TGTGCCAGCAGCCAAGGGAGGAGGATAGCAACTAATGAAAAACTGTTTTTT	CASSQGRRIATNEKLFF